Given below is one T cell receptor beta chain in context. The sample originates from a study of cytomegalovirus exposure and HLA in healthy donors. PCR employed 60 Vbeta and 13 Jbeta primers. The table came from immunoSEQ multiplex PCR; TCRdb's copy has only in-frame clones and leaves some out. The repertoire has around 100,000 clones, about four fifths of them found once; the top ten carry roughly 3.9%. This CDR3 comprises 15 residues. In germline, CDR1 is MNHEY, CDR2 SMNVEV (reference sequence). The germline V and J ends were trimmed by 5 bases and 5 bases, with 15 bases remaining between them. The V gene is TRBV27, the J gene TRBJ2-2; perhaps TRBD2 as D (5 bases). The sequenced material came from PBMCs. The clonotype was recovered from a woman in her thirties or forties in good health and CMV-seropositive. CDR3 loop: CASSNSGSSTGELFF. DNA of the CDR3: TGTGCCAGCAGTAATAGTGGGAGTAGTACCGGGGAGCTGTTTTTT.